This passage covers 23 T cell receptor beta chains from one sample sequenced in a study of CD4 and CD8 cells across lung adenocarcinoma regions. TCRdb used MiXCR to reprocess the PCR reads, holding one entry per CDR3 protein. The sample comprises 3,000 to 4,000 distinct CDR3 sequences, 60% to 70% of which are singletons, and more than 15% rests with the top ten. Source material: CD4+ T cells from the margin of a lung tumor. The source of these receptors is a male donor with lung adenocarcinoma. The CD4 and CD8 labels of this study may be unreliable.

The V call is TRBV6-1, the J call TRBJ2-7; 12 positions match TRBD2. CDR1 is MNHNS, CDR2 SASEGT, per germline. This CDR3 comprises 14 residues. V lost 7 bases to trimming and J lost 5 bases; unmatched junction nucleotides: 6. The DNA for the CDR3 is TGTGCCAGCACTAGGGGACTAGCGGGCCACGAGCAGTACTTC. Translation gives CASTRGLAGHEQYF.

This clonotype is termed medium-sized. This chain links TRBV5-4 with TRBJ2-1; TRBD2 agrees at 11 bases. CDR3 size: 14 residues. J lost 9 bases, V lost 2 bases, and 4 bases had no gene match. The germline V gene encodes CDR1 SGHNT and CDR2 YYREEE (reference sequence). DNA for the CDR3: TGTGCCAGCAGCTTCGGTAGCGGGAGGGGTGAGCAGTTCTTC. Its protein is CASSFGSGRGEQFF. Looking up the rest from reference TRBV5-4 and TRBJ2-1 gives the full variable domain: ETGVTQSPTHLIKTRGQQVTLRCSSQSGHNTVSWYQQALGQGPQFIFQYYREEENGRGNFPPRFSGLQFPNYSSELNVNALELDDSALYLCASSFGSGRGEQFFGPGTRLTVL.

This chain connects TRBV6-1 to TRBJ1-2, with D possibly being TRBD1 (5 bases). The CDR3 has 15 amino acids. V shed 1 base and J shed 2 bases, with 11 bases lying between them. The germline CDR1 and CDR2 sequences are MNHNS and SASEGT. This chain's CDR3 is CASSEEGEGNYGYTF. DNA for the CDR3: TGTGCCAGCAGTGAAGAAGGGGAAGGGAACTATGGCTACACCTTC.

The sample holds a few counts of this clonotype. The rearrangement uses TRBV6-1 and TRBJ1-2, with unresolved D. CDR3 length equals 13 residues. V was shortened by 7 bases and J by 5 bases, with 14 bases between the two germline ends. Germline V lookup: CDR1 MNHNS, CDR2 SASEGT. The CDR3 DNA sequence: TGTGCCAGCACCCCCGGGAACTTATATGGCTACACCTTC. Protein product: CASTPGNLYGYTF.

This chain connects TRBV6-1 to TRBJ2-1; 12 bases align to TRBD2. The J call may be wrong; the DNA end is better matched by TRBJ2-7. The germline V gene has CDR1 MNHNS and CDR2 SASEGT. The CDR3 sequence is 15 residues long. The CDR3 DNA is TGTGCCAGCACATTGACTAGCGGGAGTAGCTACGAGCAGTACTTC. This gives the protein CASTLTSGSSYEQYF.

V and J are TRBV6-1 and TRBJ1-1; D is unclear. Germline V CDR1 and CDR2: MNHNS, SASEGT. The V and J ends lost 2 bases and 0 bases respectively, with 10 bases between them. CDR3 length: 15 amino acids. The CDR3 is CASSERGDMNTEAFF. The CDR3 DNA reads TGTGCCAGCAGTGAACGAGGAGATATGAACACTGAAGCTTTCTTT.

The chain links TRBV7-2 to TRBJ2-5; D ambiguous. The J call could be wrong; TRBJ2-7 is a better fit for the DNA end. Germline V CDR1 and CDR2: SGHTA, FQGNSA. CDR3 length: 11 residues. As DNA, the CDR3 is TGTGCCAGCAGCCCCCTCCACGAGCAGTACTTC. Protein product: CASSPLHEQYF.

The chain has TRBV7-8 and TRBJ2-5; the D gene could be TRBD1 or TRBD2 (6 bases each). The germline V gene encodes CDR1 SGHVS and CDR2 FQNEAQ. Trimming removed 5 bases from V and 2 bases from J, with 15 bases in between. The CDR3 runs to 15 residues. CDR3: CASSLVGGLQETQYF. In nucleotides, the CDR3 is TGTGCCAGCAGCCTCGTCGGGGGCTTACAAGAGACCCAGTACTTC.

CDR3: CASKTRAYEQYF. The CDR3 DNA sequence: TGTGCCAGCAAGACCAGGGCCTACGAGCAGTACTTC. The V call is TRBV6-1, the J call TRBJ2-5; D may be TRBD1 (5 bases). Near its end, the DNA agrees better with TRBJ2-7, so the J call may be wrong. Germline CDR1 reads MNHNS; CDR2 reads SASEGT. This CDR3 spans 12 amino acids.

The chain joins TRBV11-1 to TRBJ2-5, with TRBD1 matching 10 bases. The DNA end favors TRBJ2-1, so the J call may be wrong. The CDR3 totals 15 residues. Germline V CDR1 and CDR2: SGHAT, FQDESV (reference sequence). This CDR3 is CASSRTGGGQETQFF. The CDR3 DNA follows: TGTGCCAGCAGCCGGACAGGGGGTGGCCAAGAGACCCAGTTCTTC.

As for this clonotype: Because the CDR3 is missing its conserved closing phenylalanine or tryptophan, this is likely a read error. The CDR3 protein is CASSYSSVSGQETQYL. The CDR3 DNA sequence: TGTGCCAGCAGTTACTCGAGTGTTTCGGGCCAAGAGACCCAGTACTTG. This chain joins TRBV6-5 and TRBJ2-5, with D unresolved. The V end was cut by 0 bases, the J end by 1 base, with 12 bases between. This CDR3 is built from 16 residues. CDR1 and CDR2 (germline): MNHEY, SVGAGI.

This clonotype was observed a few times. The CDR3 nucleotides read TGTGCCAGCAGCCCCCGGGGCGGGGGGGTCTACAATGAGCAGTTCTTC. Its protein is CASSPRGGGVYNEQFF. The chain uses TRBV12-3 or TRBV12-4 and TRBJ2-1, with 9 bases that match TRBD2. The CDR3 runs 16 residues. V lost 6 bases to trimming and J lost 3 bases; unmatched junction nucleotides: 9.

The V and J genes are TRBV7-2 and TRBJ2-7; D gene uncertain. V lost 5 bases, J lost 2 bases, and 19 bases lay in between. The CDR3 has 16 residues. The V gene's germline CDR1 is SGHTA and CDR2 FQGNSA. CDR3 nucleotides: TGTGCCAGCAGCCCTACCCCCAATACGAGGACCTACGAGCAGTACTTC. Its translation is CASSPTPNTRTYEQYF.

The chain has TRBV6-1 and TRBJ1-5; 11 nucleotides agree with TRBD1. The CDR3 totals 16 residues. CDR1 and CDR2 from the germline V gene are MNHNS and SASEGT. V lost 2 bases, J lost 4 bases, and 4 bases stayed unmatched. This CDR3 is CASSESGTGGNQPQHF. The CDR3 DNA follows: TGTGCCAGCAGTGAATCGGGGACAGGGGGGAATCAGCCCCAGCATTTT.

This chain joins TRBV6-1 and TRBJ1-1; the match to TRBD1 covers 8 bases. This CDR3 has 11 residues. The germline V gene encodes CDR1 MNHNS and CDR2 SASEGT. The junction had 5 bases not matched to a gene; V was cut back by 8 bases and J by 9 bases. Here the CDR3 DNA reads TGTGCCAGCCTGAGACAGGGGAAAGCTTTCTTT. This gives the protein CASLRQGKAFF.

V is TRBV6-1 and J is TRBJ2-2; D tentatively fits TRBD1 or TRBD2 (5 bases each). Germline V lookup: CDR1 MNHNS, CDR2 SASEGT. Trimming removed 2 bases from V and 4 bases from J, with 11 bases in between. The CDR3 totals 15 residues. The CDR3 sequence is CASSESGASTGELFF. The CDR3 region has the DNA TGTGCCAGCAGTGAATCCGGGGCGAGCACCGGGGAGCTGTTTTTT.

This clonotype was recorded once. The junction does not match germline at one end; this may be a read error. V usage is TRBV7-7 and J usage is TRBJ2-5; D is perhaps TRBD1 (6 bases). The CDR3 runs 15 residues. Germline CDR1 reads SSHAT; CDR2 reads FNYEAQ (reference sequence). CDR3 residues: CASSFSGGGAETQYF. CDR3 sequence (DNA): TGTGCTAGCAGCTTCTCCGGTGGGGGCGCGGAGACCCAGTACTTC.

This chain uses TRBV12-3 or TRBV12-4 with TRBJ2-3; 14 bases match TRBD2. V trimming: 3 bases; J trimming: 2 bases; junction bases outside the gene matches: 1. This CDR3 is built from 16 residues. DNA of the CDR3: TGTGCCAGCAGTTTGGGACTAGCGGGGGTCACAGATACGCAGTATTTT. Translation gives CASSLGLAGVTDTQYF.

The V gene is TRBV7-2, the J gene TRBJ2-7, with D perhaps assigned TRBD1 or TRBD2 (5 bases each). V lost 5 bases to trimming and J lost 6 bases, with 14 bases between them. The CDR3 contains 13 residues. Germline V gene sequence: CDR1 SGHTA, CDR2 FQGNSA. The CDR3 bases are TGTGCCAGCAGCCGGGACCCTGCCTTCGAGCAGTACTTC. Protein product: CASSRDPAFEQYF.

In this sample, this clonotype turned up a few times. The CDR3 coding sequence is TGTGCCAGCGGAAACGGTGGGGCCTACACAGAGCAGTTCTTC. Protein product: CASGNGGAYTEQFF. The chain carries TRBV6-1 and TRBJ2-1; D may be TRBD1 (5 bases). This CDR3 has 14 amino acids. V was trimmed by 8 bases and J by 10 bases, leaving 21 bases between them. Germline V gene lookup returns CDR1 MNHNS and CDR2 SASEGT.

The chain has TRBV6-5 and TRBJ2-5, with 15 bases fitting TRBD2. The J call may be mistaken, given a closer DNA end match to TRBJ2-7. This CDR3 has 16 residues. The germline V gene has CDR1 MNHEY and CDR2 SVGAGI. The CDR3 region is CASSSRTSGRAHEQYF. DNA for the CDR3: TGTGCCAGCAGTTCGAGGACTAGCGGGAGGGCCCACGAGCAGTACTTC.

V usage is TRBV6-5 and J usage is TRBJ2-7; 13 bases agree with TRBD2. Germline CDR1 MNHEY, CDR2 SVGAGI. V shed 5 bases and J 6 bases; nucleotides not matched to a gene: 10. The length of the CDR3 is 16 residues. The CDR3 region has the DNA TGTGCCAGCAGTCAACTCGGTGGGACTAGCGGGACCGAGCAGTACTTC. This translates into CASSQLGGTSGTEQYF.

The chain couples TRBV6-2 or TRBV6-3 to TRBJ2-5, with a tentative D call TRBD1 (5 bases). The better agreement between TRBJ2-7 and the DNA end casts doubt on the J call. Germline CDR1 is MNHEY and CDR2 is SVGEGT. This CDR3 contains 12 residues. The CDR3: CASEARAYEQYF. The CDR3 nucleotides read TGTGCCAGCGAGGCCAGGGCTTACGAGCAGTACTTC.